Shown below are 20 T cell receptor beta chains from a single sample sequenced in a study of T-cell reconstitution after alpha-beta-depleted transplantation in children. Unique molecular identifiers were incorporated during preparation of the TCRbeta library. TCRdb re-derived calls from the PCR reads in MiXCR, one entry per CDR3 protein. Counted here are 95,000 to 120,000 distinct CDR3 sequences, about 6.4% occurring once; the ten biggest clones make up approximately 23%. The sequenced sample was PBMCs, mostly from graft donor cells, obtained 360 days after TCRalphabeta/CD19-depleted stem cell transplant. These receptors came from a male patient aged 2-9 years who had a stem cell transplant for acute lymphoblastic leukemia, so the T cells may come from the graft donor.

This clonotype has ten or more counts. The chain recombines TRBV29-1 with TRBJ1-1; D is undetermined. Germline lookup yields CDR1 SQVTM and CDR2 ANQGSEA. V was pared by 0 bases and J by 5 bases, with 13 bases between. There are 14 residues in the CDR3. As DNA, the CDR3 is TGCAGCGTTGAAGATATGAAGACAACAACTGAAGCTTTCTTT. The encoded protein is CSVEDMKTTTEAFF.

The chain couples TRBV6-2 or TRBV6-3 to TRBJ2-7; D uncertain. Deletions cut 2 bases from V and 2 bases from J, with 10 bases between. Germline CDR1 reads MNHEY; CDR2 reads SVGEGT. The CDR3 covers 14 residues. The CDR3 sequence is CASSYRFVAYEQYF. The CDR3 coding sequence is TGTGCCAGCAGTTACCGGTTCGTAGCCTACGAGCAGTACTTC.

This clonotype showed up just once. A much larger clone is a single base away; this may be a read error. The V call is TRBV4-1, the J call TRBJ2-1, with 7 bases that match TRBD1. Germline-derived CDR1 and CDR2 are MGHRA and YSYEKL. The CDR3 covers 14 residues. The CDR3 bases are TGCGCCGGCAGCCTAACAGGGGTGGACAATGAGCAGTTCTTC. This codes for CAGSLTGVDNEQFF.

V usage is TRBV18 and J usage is TRBJ2-3; D perhaps matches TRBD1 (6 bases). Trimming pared 3 bases from V and 2 bases from J, leaving 15 bases between. Germline CDR1 is KGHSH and CDR2 is LQKENI. The CDR3 runs to 16 residues. The CDR3 DNA is TGTGCCAGCTCACCTTCCGGGACAACAGTCACAGATACGCAGTATTTT. Translation gives CASSPSGTTVTDTQYF.

The CDR3 region is CASSLAPHGSSGTDTQYF. The DNA for the CDR3 is TGTGCCAGCAGCTTAGCACCCCACGGCAGTTCTGGCACAGATACGCAGTATTTT. The chain links TRBV7-6 to TRBJ2-3; no clear D. V lost 0 bases to trimming and J lost 1 base, with 17 bases between them. The CDR3 consists of 18 residues. Looked up from germline, CDR1 is SGHVS and CDR2 is FNYEAQ.

The chain recombines TRBV5-1 with TRBJ2-1, with 10 bases fitting TRBD2. Trimming at V came to 0 bases and at J to 6 bases, leaving 9 bases not matched to a gene. The CDR3 consists of 17 residues. Germline V gives CDR1 SGHRS, CDR2 YFSETQ. Written as DNA, the CDR3 is TGCGCCAGCAGCTTGGTTAGTGCGGCTAGCGGGAGCAATGAGCAGTTCTTC. Translated: CASSLVSAASGSNEQFF.

This CDR3 is CASSLRGGSSGVNTQYF. CDR3 nucleotide sequence: TGTGCCAGCAGTTTAAGGGGGGGGTCGTCCGGGGTCAATACGCAGTATTTT. The chain couples TRBV27 to TRBJ2-3, with D tentatively TRBD2 (7 bases). The CDR3 is 17 amino acids. Trimming pared 2 bases from V and 7 bases from J, leaving 22 bases between. Germline V lookup: CDR1 MNHEY, CDR2 SMNVEV (reference sequence).

The chain links TRBV4-2 to TRBJ2-7; the D call may be TRBD1 or TRBD2 (5 bases each). The germline V gene encodes CDR1 LGHNA and CDR2 YNFKEQ. V dropped 1 base and J dropped 9 bases, with 22 bases sitting between them. The CDR3 runs 16 residues. The CDR3 DNA sequence: TGTGCCAGCAGCCAAGGGTGGGGCTCAGATTCGGGGTTGCAGTACTTC. Amino acids: CASSQGWGSDSGLQYF.

CDR3 coding DNA: TGTGCCAGCGGATCGGACTCCTACGAGCAGTACTTC. Its protein is CASGSDSYEQYF. The chain carries TRBV5-5 and TRBJ2-7; D is unresolved. Trimming cost V 7 bases and J 0 bases, with 8 bases left between them. Germline loops: CDR1 SGHKS, CDR2 YYEKEE (reference sequence). This CDR3 has 12 residues.

This clonotype was seen ten or more times. The chain links TRBV7-6 to TRBJ2-7, with TRBD2 matching over 12 bases. This CDR3 spans 16 amino acids. Trimming took 5 bases from V and 0 from J; bases not matched to a gene: 5. The germline V gene encodes CDR1 SGHVS and CDR2 FNYEAQ. CDR3 nucleotides: TGTGCCAGCAGCCTAACGACTAGCGGGGGCTCCTACGAGCAGTACTTC. Residues: CASSLTTSGGSYEQYF.

This chain uses TRBV20-1 with TRBJ2-5, with D possibly matching TRBD1 (6 bases). Germline CDR1 is DFQATT and CDR2 is SNEGSKA (reference sequence). There are 16 residues in the CDR3. Trimming removed 3 bases from V and 5 bases from J, with 22 bases in between. Here the CDR3 reads CSASGVRGTPGETQYF. The CDR3 region has the DNA TGCAGTGCTAGCGGGGTCAGGGGAACGCCCGGGGAGACCCAGTACTTC.

The chain joins TRBV7-9 to TRBJ1-4, with a tentative D call TRBD1 (5 bases). Germline loops: CDR1 SEHNR, CDR2 FQNEAQ (reference sequence). This CDR3 region has 18 residues. With 4 bases removed from V and 1 base from J, the gap between germline ends came to 19 bases. In DNA, the CDR3 is TGTGCCAGCAGCTCAAAGCGGCAGGGACCGAGAACTAATGAAAAACTGTTTTTT. Amino acids: CASSSKRQGPRTNEKLFF.

This clonotype was observed a handful of times. This sequence joins TRBV4-3 and TRBJ2-1; D is perhaps TRBD2 (6 bases). This CDR3 spans 14 amino acids. V was trimmed by 1 base and J by 7 bases, leaving 11 bases between them. Germline-derived CDR1 and CDR2 are LGHNA and YSLEER. CDR3: CASSQVRGRNEQFF. The CDR3 region has the DNA TGCGCCAGCAGCCAAGTTAGAGGGAGGAATGAGCAGTTCTTC.

The V and J genes are TRBV6-2 or TRBV6-3 and TRBJ2-7, with 14 nucleotides matching TRBD2. CDR1 is MNHEY, CDR2 SVGEGT, per germline. With V trimmed by 7 bases and J by 6 bases, 11 bases remained unmatched. The CDR3 runs 16 residues. CDR3 protein: CASTKSSGLAGGEQYF. The CDR3 bases are TGTGCCAGCACCAAGAGCTCTGGACTAGCGGGAGGCGAGCAGTACTTC.

Many counts were recorded for this clonotype. The chain recombines TRBV9 with TRBJ2-5; D unresolved. This CDR3 is built from 14 residues. The V end was cut by 1 base, the J end by 5 bases, with 12 bases between. Germline assignment: CDR1 SGDLS and CDR2 YYNGEE. CDR3 in amino acids: CASSVLGTQETQYF. The CDR3 DNA is TGTGCCAGCAGCGTATTAGGTACCCAGGAGACCCAGTACTTC.

This clonotype occurred many times. The rearrangement joins TRBV29-1 to TRBJ2-1; D gene unclear. The V end lost 3 bases, the J end lost 3 bases, and 15 bases lay between the germline ends. This CDR3 region has 15 residues. Germline V gene data show CDR1 as SQVTM and CDR2 as ANQGSEA. This CDR3 reads CSVESRLGYYNEQFF. The CDR3 DNA reads as TGCAGCGTTGAGTCCCGACTGGGGTACTACAATGAGCAGTTCTTC.

Only a few counts were recorded for this clonotype. The chain employs TRBV24-1 and TRBJ2-2, with 10 bases identical to TRBD2. This CDR3 comprises 17 residues. The germline V gene encodes CDR1 KGHDR and CDR2 SFDVKD. J was trimmed by 6 bases and V by 2 bases; bases with no gene match: 8. This chain's CDR3 is CATSDSAGGWFSGELFF. The CDR3 nucleotides read TGTGCCACCAGTGATTCAGCGGGAGGGTGGTTCTCCGGGGAGCTGTTTTTT.

This clonotype was counted ten times or more. V is TRBV27 and J is TRBJ2-2; TRBD1 or TRBD2 may be the D gene (5 bases each). From germline, CDR1 is MNHEY and CDR2 SMNVEV (reference sequence). The CDR3 is 14 amino acids. The V gene lost 7 bases and the J gene lost 4 bases, with 13 bases spanning the gap. As DNA, the CDR3 is TGTGCCAGCACCCTTGCGAGGGGCACCGGGGAGCTGTTTTTT. It is translated as CASTLARGTGELFF.

This clonotype came up a few times. The chain couples TRBV27 to TRBJ1-5; D possibly corresponds to TRBD1 (6 bases). CDR1 is MNHEY, CDR2 SMNVEV, per germline (reference sequence). V was shortened by 0 bases and J by 7 bases, with 7 bases between the two germline ends. This CDR3 has 13 amino acids. The CDR3, as DNA: TGTGCCAGCAGTTTATCGGGGGGCCAGCCCCAGCATTTT. Its protein is CASSLSGGQPQHF.

This clonotype was counted only a few times. The chain carries TRBV20-1 and TRBJ2-5; 9 nucleotides match TRBD2. Per the germline V gene, CDR1 is DFQATT and CDR2 is SNEGSKA (reference sequence). This CDR3 contains 14 residues. V trimming: 3 bases; J trimming: 5 bases; junction bases outside the gene matches: 7. The chain's CDR3 is CSARFGGRVETQYF. CDR3 DNA: TGCAGTGCTAGGTTTGGCGGGAGGGTTGAGACCCAGTACTTC.